This entry concerns a single T cell receptor beta chain. A much larger clone differs by one base, so this may be a read error. The data derive from a study of shared clonotypes between healthy human individuals. As for the study in general: Donor ages ranged 18 to 49 years: a couple of women, three men.

Deep-level assay runs were performed. Measured with immunoSEQ multiplex PCR; TCRdb has only the in-frame clones, and not every one. This sample has around 88,000 clones, with about two thirds found just once. Germline V lookup: CDR1 MNHEY, CDR2 SMNVEV (reference sequence). The CDR3 loop spans 12 amino acids. Sequencing used memory CD8+ T cells sorted from blood. Subset here: CD45RO+ cells pooled with CCR7-negative TemRA cells. The sequence was obtained from a man aged 25-40 years in good health. The chain joins TRBV27 to TRBJ2-5; D not certain. The J call may be faulty, since TRBJ2-7 better matches the DNA end. The CDR3 DNA sequence: TGTGCCAGCAGTACGAGCTCCTACGAGCAGTACTTC. Translation gives CASSTSSYEQYF.